Described below is a single T cell receptor (beta chain) sequence and its context. The clone's antigen remains unknown. This sample was included in a study of T cells expressing NK-cell markers (dated by TCRdb to 2020 to 2021). About the full investigation: Under 10 donors provided sorted CD3+CD56+NKG2C+, CD3+CD56+NKG2C- and CD3+CD56-NKG2C+ T-cell subsets, whose TCR beta-chain repertoires were profiled. Seven of the eight sequenced donors were HCMV-seropositive and one was HCMV-seronegative. Illumina HiSeq 2000/2500, MiSeq or NextSeq was used to sequence libraries as 2 x 150 bp reads. Randomly selected healthy volunteers, three men and five women, were used as the eight sequenced donors. The paper as a whole reports these results and caveats: Whether the expanded NKG2C-expressing T cell clones were specific for HCMV antigens was left unclear. Those dominant clonotypes were again the most abundant among CD3+CD56-NKG2C+ cells in several donors, at about 25-65%. In about six donors, the dominant CD3+CD56+NKG2C+ clonotypes were found to rank among the top 10 CD8+ clonotypes and to make up roughly 1.0-7.0% of CD8+ T cells.

Including the terminal cysteine and phenylalanine, the CDR3 comprises 16 residues. The nucleotide record is missing. The germline V gene gives CDR1 as SGHTA and CDR2 as FQGNSA. To determine HCMV serostatus, a commercial ELISA kit was used to detect HCMV-specific IgG in serum. Ficoll density gradient centrifugation was used to isolate peripheral blood mononuclear cells from blood. The sample was run on an Illumina HiSeq 2000. TCR beta cDNA libraries were made by 5'RACE template switching that added a universal primer site and unique molecular identifiers. Synthesis of cDNA was primed from the TCR beta constant segment and was followed by two consecutive PCR amplification steps. In the authors' own workflow: MIGEC was used to demultiplex reads and group the reads by UMI, and MiTCR was used to assemble and quantify clonotypes. Only TCR cDNA sequences supported by at least two reads were kept to exclude erroneous sequences. The tcR package was used for downstream repertoire analysis, with clonotypes matched between fractions based on CDR3 nucleotide sequence plus V segment. VDJmatch was used to annotate antigen specificity against VDJdb, with one amino acid substitution allowed in CDR3. Once TCRdb had reprocessed the reads, it stored one entry per CDR3 protein sequence and supplied no DNA. The V and J calls shown here were made by TCRdb, not taken from the authors' results. The data table for this sample lists approximately 460,000 distinct CDR3 sequences. About 7.1% of the sample comes from the top ten.

The clonotype originates from a woman between 18 and 69 years old in good health. The sequencing sample was made of blood T cells: a sorted CD56 or NKG2C T cell subset, CD4+ or CD8+ T cells, or bulk PBMC T cells (not recorded which). The sequence joins TRBV7-2 to TRBJ2-2; the D call from TCRdb, TRBD1, cannot be confirmed without DNA. The CDR3 sequence is CASSGQGQGRTGELFF.